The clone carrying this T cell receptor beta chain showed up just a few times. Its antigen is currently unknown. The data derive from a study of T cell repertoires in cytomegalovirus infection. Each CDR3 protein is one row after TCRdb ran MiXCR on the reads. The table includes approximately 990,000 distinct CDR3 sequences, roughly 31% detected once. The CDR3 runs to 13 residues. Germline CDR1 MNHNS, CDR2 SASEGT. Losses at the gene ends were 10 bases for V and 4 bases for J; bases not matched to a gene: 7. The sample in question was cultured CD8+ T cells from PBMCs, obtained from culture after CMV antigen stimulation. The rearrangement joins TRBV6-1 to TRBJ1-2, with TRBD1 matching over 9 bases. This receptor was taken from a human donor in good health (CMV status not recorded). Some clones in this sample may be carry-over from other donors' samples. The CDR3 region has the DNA TGTGCCATTTTCACAGGGGGCTCCTATGGCTACACCTTC. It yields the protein CAIFTGGSYGYTF.